The TCR beta chain under discussion was sequenced for a study of regulatory T cells in long-lasting Graves disease. Study context: Patients with persistent Graves' disease had over 5 years of antithyroid drugs and persistent TSH receptor antibodies. Whole-study results and caveats: Rather than thyroid tissue, only peripheral blood underwent study. Segments TRBV28, TRBJ1-2 and TRBJ2-5 showed preferential usage in persistent disease.

Time point defined: persistent/refractory GD, antithyroid drugs over 5 years with positive TRAb. TCR sequences were obtained from RNA taken from PBMCs. The source of the patients was an endocrinology department in Xi'an, China. Both iRepertoire HTBI primers and Arm-PCR of CDR3 regions were used to build the TCR beta libraries. MiXCR, run by TCRdb on the multiplex PCR reads, gives a single entry per CDR3 protein. There are about 470,000 distinct CDR3 sequences in the sample; less than 25% occur only once, and over 7.5% lies in the top ten. The germline V gene encodes CDR1 MDHEN and CDR2 SYDVKM. The CDR3 runs 13 residues. V lost 7 bases and J 0 bases, leaving 7 bases between the germline ends. In its sample, this clonotype was seen many times. No antigen is known for it.

The sequence came from a female donor with Graves disease. The sample in question was peripheral blood mononuclear cells (PBMCs), obtained when the disease was refractory, from a patient treated with antithyroid drugs. V gene TRBV28 combines with J gene TRBJ1-5; a possible D gene is TRBD1 (5 bases). The CDR3 sequence: CASKQDSNQPQHF. CDR3 DNA: TGTGCCAGCAAACAGGATAGCAATCAGCCCCAGCATTTT.